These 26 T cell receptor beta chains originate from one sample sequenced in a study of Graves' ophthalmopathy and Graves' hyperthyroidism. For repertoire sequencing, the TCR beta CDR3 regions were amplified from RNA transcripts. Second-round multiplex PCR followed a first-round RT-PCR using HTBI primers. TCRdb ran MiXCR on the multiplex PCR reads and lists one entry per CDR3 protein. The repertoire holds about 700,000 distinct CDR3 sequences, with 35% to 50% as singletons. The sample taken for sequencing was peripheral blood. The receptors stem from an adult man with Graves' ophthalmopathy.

CDR3 bases: TGTGCCAGCTCACAAAGGGAGATAAATTCACCCCTCCACTTT. The encoded protein is CASSQREINSPLHF. This chain joins TRBV18 and TRBJ1-6; D is unclear. Trimming removed 4 bases at V and 7 bases at J, with 11 bases between. Germline V gives CDR1 KGHSH, CDR2 LQKENI. CDR3 length equals 14 residues.

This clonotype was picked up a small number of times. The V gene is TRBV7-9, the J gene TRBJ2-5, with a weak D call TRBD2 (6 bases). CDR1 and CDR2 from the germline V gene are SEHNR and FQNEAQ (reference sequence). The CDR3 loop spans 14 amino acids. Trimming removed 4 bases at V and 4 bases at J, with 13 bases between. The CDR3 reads CASSSRDWGETQYF. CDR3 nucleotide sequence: TGTGCCAGCAGCTCCCGGGACTGGGGAGAGACCCAGTACTTC.

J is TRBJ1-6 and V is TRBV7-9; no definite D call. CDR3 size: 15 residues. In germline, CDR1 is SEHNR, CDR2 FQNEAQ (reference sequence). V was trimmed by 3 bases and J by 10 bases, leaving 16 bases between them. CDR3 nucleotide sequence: TGTGCCAGCAGCTTTCAAGACTACAATTTATCACCCCTCCACTTT. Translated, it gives CASSFQDYNLSPLHF.

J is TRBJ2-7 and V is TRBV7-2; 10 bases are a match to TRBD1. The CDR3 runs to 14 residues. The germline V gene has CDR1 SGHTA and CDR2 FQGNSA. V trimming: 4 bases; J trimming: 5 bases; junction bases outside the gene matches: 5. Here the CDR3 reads CASSSGTGANEQYF. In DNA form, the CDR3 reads TGTGCCAGCAGCTCCGGGACAGGGGCCAACGAGCAGTACTTC.

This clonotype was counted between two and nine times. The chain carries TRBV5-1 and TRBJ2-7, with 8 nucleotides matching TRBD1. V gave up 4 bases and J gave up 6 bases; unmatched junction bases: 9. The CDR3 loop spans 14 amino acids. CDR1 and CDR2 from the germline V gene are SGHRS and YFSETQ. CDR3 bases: TGCGCCAGCAGCCCGGACAGGGACCTCCTCGAGCAGTACTTC. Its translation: CASSPDRDLLEQYF.

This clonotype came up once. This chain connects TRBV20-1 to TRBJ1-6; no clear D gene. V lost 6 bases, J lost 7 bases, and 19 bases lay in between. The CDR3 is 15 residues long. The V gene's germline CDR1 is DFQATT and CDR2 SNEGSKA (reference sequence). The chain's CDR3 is CSASSPVSNNSPLHF. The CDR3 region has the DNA TGCAGTGCCAGCAGCCCAGTCAGCAACAATTCACCCCTCCACTTT.

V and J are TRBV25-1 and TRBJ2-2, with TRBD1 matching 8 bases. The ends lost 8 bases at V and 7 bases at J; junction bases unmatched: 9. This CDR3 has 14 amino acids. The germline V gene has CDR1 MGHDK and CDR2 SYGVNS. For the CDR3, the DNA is TGTGCCAGCGGTCCCAGGGGGCGAGGCGGGGAGCTGTTTTTT. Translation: CASGPRGRGGELFF.

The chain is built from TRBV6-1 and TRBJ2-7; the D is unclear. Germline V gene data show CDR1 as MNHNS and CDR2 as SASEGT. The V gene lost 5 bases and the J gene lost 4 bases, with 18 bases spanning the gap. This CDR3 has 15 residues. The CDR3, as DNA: TGTGCCAGCAGTTACCCCAGATTAGGGTCTTACGAGCAGTACTTC. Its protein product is CASSYPRLGSYEQYF.

Here the CDR3 reads CASSKTIKTEAFF. DNA of the CDR3: TGTGCCAGCAGCAAAACGATAAAGACGGAAGCTTTCTTT. The J gene is TRBJ1-1, the V gene TRBV7-9; D is ambiguous. Germline CDR1 SEHNR, CDR2 FQNEAQ (reference sequence). The length of the CDR3 is 13 residues. The ends were cut back, 5 bases at V and 8 bases at J, with 15 bases in the middle.

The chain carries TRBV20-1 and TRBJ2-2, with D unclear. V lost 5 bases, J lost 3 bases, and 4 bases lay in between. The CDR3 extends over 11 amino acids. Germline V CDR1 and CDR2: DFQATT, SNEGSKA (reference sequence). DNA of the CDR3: TGCAGTGCTCGACACACCGGGGAGCTGTTTTTT. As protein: CSARHTGELFF.

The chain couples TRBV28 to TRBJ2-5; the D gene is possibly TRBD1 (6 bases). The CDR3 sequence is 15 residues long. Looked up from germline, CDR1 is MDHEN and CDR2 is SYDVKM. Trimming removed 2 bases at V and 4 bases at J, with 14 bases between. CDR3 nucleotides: TGTGCCAGCAGTTTAGAACTGGGGGCCCGAGAGACCCAGTACTTC. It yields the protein CASSLELGARETQYF.

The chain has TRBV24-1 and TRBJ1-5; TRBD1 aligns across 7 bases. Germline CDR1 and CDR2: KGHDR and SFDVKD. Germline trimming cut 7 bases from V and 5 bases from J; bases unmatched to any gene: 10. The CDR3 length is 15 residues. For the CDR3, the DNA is TGTGCCACCAGCAGCCCAGGGGGGGTGGATCAGCCCCAGCATTTT. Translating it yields CATSSPGGVDQPQHF.

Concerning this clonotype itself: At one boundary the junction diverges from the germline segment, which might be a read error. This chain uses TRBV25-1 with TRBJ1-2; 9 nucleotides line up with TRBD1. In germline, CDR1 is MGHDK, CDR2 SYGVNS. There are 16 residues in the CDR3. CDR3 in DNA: TGTGCCAGCAGTGAAGAGGGGACAGGGCAAAACTCTGGCTACACCTTC. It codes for CASSEEGTGQNSGYTF.

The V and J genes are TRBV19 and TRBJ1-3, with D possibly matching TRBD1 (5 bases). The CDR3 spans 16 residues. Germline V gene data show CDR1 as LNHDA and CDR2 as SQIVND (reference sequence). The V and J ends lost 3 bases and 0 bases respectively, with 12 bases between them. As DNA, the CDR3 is TGTGCCAGTAGTATTCGCTCGACAGCCTCTGGAAACACCATATATTTT. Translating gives CASSIRSTASGNTIYF. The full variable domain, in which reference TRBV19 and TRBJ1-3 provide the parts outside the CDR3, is DGGITQSPKYLFRKEGQNVTLSCEQNLNHDAMYWYRQDPGQGLRLIYYSQIVNDFQKGDIAEGYSVSREKKESFPLTVTSAQKNPTAFYLCASSIRSTASGNTIYFGEGSWLTVV.

The CDR3 sequence: CASSPGQGRNGELFF. DNA for the CDR3: TGTGCCAGCAGTCCGGGACAGGGGAGGAACGGGGAGCTGTTTTTT. This chain joins TRBV25-1 and TRBJ2-2; 10 nucleotides match TRBD1. Germline CDR1 MGHDK, CDR2 SYGVNS. V shed 5 bases, J shed 7 bases, and the junction held 7 bases outside the gene matches. The CDR3 is made up of 15 amino acids.

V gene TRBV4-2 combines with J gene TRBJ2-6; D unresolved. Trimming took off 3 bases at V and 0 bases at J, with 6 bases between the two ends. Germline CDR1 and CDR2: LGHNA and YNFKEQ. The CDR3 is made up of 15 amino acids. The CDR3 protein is CASSHDSSGANVLTF. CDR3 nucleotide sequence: TGTGCCAGCAGCCACGATAGCTCTGGGGCCAACGTCCTGACTTTC.

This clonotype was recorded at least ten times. The CDR3 loop reads CASSYRRITEAFF. The CDR3 bases are TGTGCCAGCAGTTACAGGCGAATCACTGAAGCTTTCTTT. The chain recombines TRBV2 with TRBJ1-1, with D possibly matching TRBD1 (5 bases). CDR1 SNHLY and CDR2 FYNNEI come from the germline V gene. The CDR3 sequence is 13 residues long. The ends were cut back, 5 bases at V and 4 bases at J, with 11 bases in the middle.

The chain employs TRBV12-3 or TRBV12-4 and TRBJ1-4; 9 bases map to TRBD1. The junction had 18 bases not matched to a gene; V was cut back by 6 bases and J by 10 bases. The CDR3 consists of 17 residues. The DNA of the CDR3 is TGTGCCAGCAGGAGCTTGAAACCCGACCGGGACAGGGTAAAACTGTTTTTT. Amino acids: CASRSLKPDRDRVKLFF.

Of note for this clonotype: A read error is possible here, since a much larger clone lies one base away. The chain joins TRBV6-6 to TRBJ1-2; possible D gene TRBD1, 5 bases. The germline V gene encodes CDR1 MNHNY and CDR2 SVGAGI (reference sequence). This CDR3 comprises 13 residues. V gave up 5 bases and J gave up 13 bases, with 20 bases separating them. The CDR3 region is CASSESTQGFRTF. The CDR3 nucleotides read TGTGCCAGCAGTGAGTCGACTCAGGGCTTCCGCACCTTC.

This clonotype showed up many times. The DNA of the CDR3 is TGCAGTGCCCCACCCCCGGACCCCTCTGGGGCCAACGTCCTGACTTTC. As protein: CSAPPPDPSGANVLTF. The genes are TRBV20-1 and TRBJ2-6; unclear D gene. Per germline, CDR1 DFQATT and CDR2 SNEGSKA (reference sequence). The CDR3 length is 16 residues. The ends were cut back, 6 bases at V and 0 bases at J, with 15 bases in the middle.

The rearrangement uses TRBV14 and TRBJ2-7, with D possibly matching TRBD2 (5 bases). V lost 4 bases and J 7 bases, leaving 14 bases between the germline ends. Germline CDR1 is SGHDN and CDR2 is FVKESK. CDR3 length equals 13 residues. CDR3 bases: TGTGCCAGCAGCCGGACTGCCGTCGGAGAGCAGTACTTC. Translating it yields CASSRTAVGEQYF.

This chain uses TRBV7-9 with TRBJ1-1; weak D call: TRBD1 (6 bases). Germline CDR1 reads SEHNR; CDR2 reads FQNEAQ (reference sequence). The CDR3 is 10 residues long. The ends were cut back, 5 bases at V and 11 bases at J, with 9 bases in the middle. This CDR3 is CASSRGLAFF. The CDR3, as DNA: TGTGCCAGCAGCCGGGGGCTTGCTTTCTTT.

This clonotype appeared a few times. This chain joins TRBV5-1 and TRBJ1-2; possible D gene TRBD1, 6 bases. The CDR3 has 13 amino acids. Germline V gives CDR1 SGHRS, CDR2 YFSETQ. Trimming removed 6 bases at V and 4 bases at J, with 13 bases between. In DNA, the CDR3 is TGCGCCAGCATCCAGGGGCTTGGCTATGGCTACACCTTC. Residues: CASIQGLGYGYTF.

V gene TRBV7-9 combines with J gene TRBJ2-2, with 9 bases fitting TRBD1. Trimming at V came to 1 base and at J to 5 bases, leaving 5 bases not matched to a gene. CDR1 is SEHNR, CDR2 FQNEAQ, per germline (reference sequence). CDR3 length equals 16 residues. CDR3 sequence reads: CASSLGQGVVTGELFF. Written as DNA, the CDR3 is TGTGCCAGCAGCTTAGGACAGGGGGTAGTGACCGGGGAGCTGTTTTTT. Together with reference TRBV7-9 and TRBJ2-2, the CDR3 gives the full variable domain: DTGVSQNPRHKITKRGQNVTFRCDPISEHNRLYWYRQTLGQGPEFLTYFQNEAQLEKSRLLSDRFSAERPKGSFSTLEIQRTEQGDSAMYLCASSLGQGVVTGELFFGEGSRLTVL.

CDR3 DNA sequence: TGTGCCAGCAGTTTGGGTCCGGGACAGGTAGATTATGGCTACACCTTC. Its protein is CASSLGPGQVDYGYTF. V is TRBV11-2 and J is TRBJ1-2; 8 bases match TRBD1. CDR3 length: 16 residues. Unmatched junction bases numbered 14, after V lost 6 bases and J lost 5 bases. Germline loops: CDR1 SGHAT, CDR2 FQNNGV. The full variable domain, its missing parts supplied by reference TRBV11-2 and TRBJ1-2, is EAGVAQSPRYKIIEKRQSVAFWCNPISGHATLYWYQQILGQGPKLLIQFQNNGVVDDSQLPKDRFSAERLKGVDSTLKIQPAKLEDSAVYLCASSLGPGQVDYGYTFGSGTRLTVV.

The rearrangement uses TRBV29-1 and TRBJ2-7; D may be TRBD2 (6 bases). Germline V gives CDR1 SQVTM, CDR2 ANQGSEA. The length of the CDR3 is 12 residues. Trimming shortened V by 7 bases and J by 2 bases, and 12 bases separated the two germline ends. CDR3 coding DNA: TGCAGCGGGGGGGTGGGGCCCTACGAGCAGTACTTC. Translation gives CSGGVGPYEQYF.